These T cell receptor beta chains were read from a single sample in a study of blood T cells in healthy people across ages. TCRdb reprocessed the 5' RACE reads with MiXCR, giving one entry per CDR3 protein. There are approximately 600,000 distinct CDR3 sequences in the sample; around three fifths occur only once, and 35% to 40% lies in the top ten. The specimen was blood. These receptors were obtained from a man aged 60 to 75 in good health. Each CDR3 is given with its conserved first and last residue. Fields, in order: J gene, V gene, CDR3 protein.

TRBJ2-5 TRBV5-5 CASSLGALGETQYF
TRBJ2-5 TRBV20-1 CSAQPGGRETQYF
NA TRBV7-9 CASSERTDPGKTQYF
TRBJ2-3 TRBV7-8 CASSLGLADPSTDTQYF
TRBJ1-2 TRBV19 CASRLYYGYTF
TRBJ1-1 TRBV20-1 CSASSSGRAFF
TRBJ2-7 TRBV28 CASSPQRENGYEQYF
TRBJ1-5 TRBV2 CASSAGTGGKTAQHF
TRBJ1-2 TRBV25-1 CASSEGTVYRYTF
TRBJ2-1 TRBV6-5 CASSYSFTSGGFNEQFF
TRBJ1-3 TRBV15 CATSRLPARFSGNTIYF
TRBJ2-5 TRBV5-1 CASSLLRMEETQYF
TRBJ2-5 TRBV28 CASNGLADRETQYF
TRBJ1-2 TRBV20-1 CSARNPRQGHYGYTF